Listed below are T cell receptor beta chains from one sample, sequenced in a study of technical replicates of blood from several donors. Profiling relied on immunoSEQ multiplex PCR, and the TCRdb table lists in-frame clones only, not all of them. The repertoire holds 65,000 to 90,000 clones, with roughly 90% as singletons. The sample comprised T cells isolated from PBMCs. The receptors shown here come from a human donor in good health. Both conserved end residues are part of each CDR3. A D gene is named only where the DNA matches it firmly. Rows may omit the clone size; those that give it use once, few, many or a size class.

size,J,D,V,CDR3,DNA
.,TRBJ2-3,.,TRBV29-1,CSVVAWGRSTDTQYF,TGCAGCGTTGTAGCGTGGGGGAGGAGCACAGATACGCAGTATTTT
.,TRBJ2-5,TRBD1,TRBV12-5,CASALLRDRERGETQYF,TGTGCTAGTGCCCTCCTTAGGGACAGGGAAAGAGGAGAGACCCAGTACTTC
.,TRBJ2-3,TRBD2,TRBV7-9,CASSPRAGGFKDTQYF,TGTGCCAGCAGCCCAAGGGCGGGAGGTTTTAAAGATACGCAGTATTTT
.,TRBJ1-2,.,TRBV7-2,CASSRIQGGYGYTF,TGTGCCAGCAGCCGAATTCAGGGAGGGTATGGCTACACCTTC
.,TRBJ2-2,TRBD2,TRBV30,CAWSLGTSGGITGELFF,TGTGCCTGGAGTCTAGGGACTAGCGGGGGGATCACCGGGGAGCTGTTTTTT
.,TRBJ2-7,.,TRBV28,CASSLEASLYEQYF,TGTGCCAGCAGTTTAGAAGCCTCTCTCTACGAGCAGTACTTC
.,TRBJ2-1,TRBD2,TRBV4-1,CASSQDRWTSGAYNEQFF,TGCGCCAGCAGCCAAGATAGATGGACTAGCGGGGCCTACAATGAGCAGTTCTTC
.,TRBJ2-2,TRBD2,TRBV7-3,CASSPPAGGNTGELFF,TGTGCCAGCAGCCCACCAGCGGGGGGGAACACCGGGGAGCTGTTTTTT
.,TRBJ1-1,TRBD1,TRBV6-5,CASSRTGWRAFF,TGTGCCAGCAGTAGGACAGGGTGGCGGGCTTTCTTT
.,TRBJ2-1,.,TRBV11-2,CASSSMSRGYEQFF,TGTGCCAGCAGCTCTATGTCGAGGGGGTATGAGCAGTTCTTC
once,TRBJ2-3,.,TRBV6-1,CASSTLSLGTDTQYF,TGTGCCAGCAGTACACTTAGCCTTGGTACAGATACGCAGTATTTT
.,TRBJ2-7,TRBD2,TRBV5-4,CASSFMGGSVHEQYF,TGTGCCAGCAGCTTCATGGGCGGGAGTGTCCACGAGCAGTACTTC
once,TRBJ1-4,TRBD1,TRBV28,CASSLSLDRGVLFF,TGTGCCAGCAGTTTATCCCTGGACAGGGGCGTTCTGTTTTTT
.,TRBJ2-7,TRBD2,TRBV11-2,CASSLSGGAYEQYF,TGTGCCAGCAGCTTATCGGGGGGGGCCTACGAGCAGTACTTC
.,TRBJ1-5,TRBD1,TRBV5-1,CASSPTGKQPQHF,TGCGCCAGCAGCCCGACAGGGAAACAGCCCCAGCATTTT
.,TRBJ1-2,TRBD1,TRBV2,CASGDRADGYTF,TGTGCCAGCGGGGACAGGGCGGATGGCTACACCTTC
.,TRBJ2-7,.,TRBV2,CASRGATGIYEQYF,TGTGCCAGCAGGGGGGCGACGGGGATCTACGAGCAGTACTTC
.,TRBJ2-7,TRBD1,TRBV6-1,CASSEFGTGSYEQYF,TGTGCCAGCAGTGAGTTCGGGACAGGATCCTACGAGCAGTACTTC
.,TRBJ2-2,TRBD2,TRBV15,CATSREAGGGTGELFF,TGTGCCACCAGCAGGGAAGCGGGGGGGGGTACCGGGGAGCTGTTTTTT
.,TRBJ1-3,.,TRBV19,CASPGQSFAGNTIYF,TGTGCCAGCCCGGGACAAAGTTTTGCTGGAAACACCATATATTTT
.,TRBJ2-5,TRBD1,TRBV7-6,CASSHPLGQQETQYF,TGTGCCAGCAGCCACCCGTTGGGACAGCAAGAGACCCAGTACTTC
.,TRBJ1-2,TRBD1,TRBV7-8,CASSLPDRPTNYGYTF,TGTGCCAGCAGCTTACCGGACAGGCCCACTAACTATGGCTACACCTTC
.,TRBJ1-1,.,TRBV7-8,CASSPLTGRAEAFF,TGTGCCAGCAGTCCTCTCACAGGGCGGGCTGAAGCTTTCTTT
.,TRBJ1-2,.,TRBV30,CAWSQGDTPYQYSYTF,TGTGCCTGGAGCCAAGGGGACACTCCCTACCAATACAGCTACACCTTC
.,TRBJ1-5,.,TRBV7-9,CASSSGWEGDQPQHF,TGTGCCAGCAGCTCCGGGTGGGAGGGCGATCAGCCCCAGCATTTT
.,TRBJ2-3,.,TRBV5-4,CASSYGGQTPVSTDTQYF,TGTGCCAGCAGTTACGGGGGGCAGACCCCGGTAAGCACAGATACGCAGTATTTT
.,TRBJ1-2,.,TRBV2,CASLPDRGNYGYTF,TGTGCCAGCCTCCCGGACCGGGGGAACTATGGCTACACCTTC
.,TRBJ2-2,TRBD1,TRBV7-9,CASSPRNIRQGLTGELFF,TGTGCCAGCAGCCCCCGAAATATACGACAGGGATTAACCGGGGAGCTGTTTTTT
once,TRBJ2-7,.,TRBV18,CASSLDTPEQYF,TGTGCCAGCTCACTGGACACCCCCGAGCAGTACTTC
.,TRBJ1-3,.,TRBV6-1,CASSTAFSGNTIYF,TGTGCCAGCAGCACAGCCTTCTCTGGAAACACCATATATTTT
.,TRBJ2-3,TRBD2,TRBV4-2,CASSQLAGGPRDTQYF,TGTGCCAGCAGCCAATTGGCGGGAGGGCCCCGGGATACGCAGTATTTT
.,TRBJ1-2,.,TRBV7-3,CASSLTDAGVGPLGGYTF,TGTGCCAGCAGCTTAACCGACGCAGGGGTTGGTCCCCTCGGTGGCTACACCTTC
.,TRBJ2-3,.,TRBV6-1,CASSEGGGAPTDTQYF,TGTGCCAGCAGTGAAGGAGGCGGGGCTCCCACAGATACGCAGTATTTT
.,TRBJ2-7,TRBD2,TRBV13,CASSLGLAPEQYF,TGTGCCAGCAGCTTGGGACTAGCTCCTGAGCAGTACTTC
.,TRBJ1-1,.,TRBV29-1,CSVEGEKAFF,TGCAGCGTTGAGGGAGAGAAAGCTTTCTTT
.,TRBJ2-1,.,TRBV19,CATSPQASLHEQFF,TGTGCCACCTCTCCGCAGGCGTCCCTCCATGAGCAGTTCTTC
.,TRBJ1-5,.,TRBV28,CASSFLRQPQHF,TGTGCCAGCAGTTTTTTGCGCCAGCCCCAGCATTTT
.,TRBJ2-3,.,TRBV7-3,CASSSHWGDTQYF,TGTGCCAGCAGCTCCCATTGGGGGGACACGCAGTATTTT
.,TRBJ2-2,.,TRBV19,CASTPGEDRGTGELFF,TGTGCCAGTACCCCCGGGGAAGATCGCGGCACCGGGGAGCTGTTTTTT
.,TRBJ2-1,TRBD2,TRBV4-1,CASSPKAGEVREQFF,TGCGCCAGCAGCCCTAAAGCGGGAGAAGTTCGTGAGCAGTTCTTC